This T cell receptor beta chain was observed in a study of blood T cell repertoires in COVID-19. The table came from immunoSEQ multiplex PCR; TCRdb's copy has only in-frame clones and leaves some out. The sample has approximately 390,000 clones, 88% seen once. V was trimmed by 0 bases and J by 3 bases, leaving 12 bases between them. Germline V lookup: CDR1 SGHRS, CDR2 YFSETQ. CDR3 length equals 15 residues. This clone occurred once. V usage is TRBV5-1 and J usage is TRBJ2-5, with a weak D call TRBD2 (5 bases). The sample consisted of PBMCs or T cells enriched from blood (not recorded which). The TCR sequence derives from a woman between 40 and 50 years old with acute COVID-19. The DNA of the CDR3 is TGCGCCAGCAGCTTGGGACTACATGGGGAAGAGACCCAGTACTTC. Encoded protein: CASSLGLHGEETQYF.